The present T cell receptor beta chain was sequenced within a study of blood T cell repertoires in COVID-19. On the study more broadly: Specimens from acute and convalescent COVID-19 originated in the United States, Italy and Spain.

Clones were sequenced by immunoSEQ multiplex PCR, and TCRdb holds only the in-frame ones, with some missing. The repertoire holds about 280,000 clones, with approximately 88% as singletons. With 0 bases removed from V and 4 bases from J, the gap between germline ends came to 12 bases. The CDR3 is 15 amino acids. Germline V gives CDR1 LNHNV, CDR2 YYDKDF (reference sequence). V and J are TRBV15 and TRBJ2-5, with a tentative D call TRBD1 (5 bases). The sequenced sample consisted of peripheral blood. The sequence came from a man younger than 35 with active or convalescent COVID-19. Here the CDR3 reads CATSRDRAFRETQYF. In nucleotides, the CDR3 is TGTGCCACCAGCAGAGACAGGGCGTTTCGAGAGACCCAGTACTTC. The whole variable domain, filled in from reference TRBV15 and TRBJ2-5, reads DAMVIQNPRYQVTQFGKPVTLSCSQTLNHNVMYWYQQKSSQAPKLLFHYYDKDFNNEADTPDNFQSRRPNTSFCFLDIRSPGLGDTAMYLCATSRDRAFRETQYFGPGTRLLVL.